These 26 T cell receptor beta chains were sequenced from one sample in a study of T cell responses to AZD1222 COVID-19 vaccine. The protocol was immunoSEQ multiplex PCR, while the TCRdb copy is restricted to in-frame clones and leaves out a portion. Among some 150,000 clones listed, around 87% were seen once. The material sequenced was peripheral blood, taken 28 days after the second AZD1222 dose. These TCRs come from an adult who received the AZD1222 COVID-19 vaccine.

This clone was counted only a few times. The chain links TRBV5-1 to TRBJ2-3; the D call may be TRBD1 or TRBD2 (6 bases each). Germline V gene sequence: CDR1 SGHRS, CDR2 YFSETQ. CDR3 length equals 12 residues. Trimming cost V 4 bases and J 8 bases, with 11 bases left between them. Here the CDR3 DNA reads TGCGCCAGCAGCACGGGGGCAGCTACGCAGTATTTT. Encoded protein: CASSTGAATQYF.

This chain links TRBV5-1 with TRBJ1-2, with 9 bases aligning to TRBD1. The CDR3 extends over 13 amino acids. V lost 4 bases to trimming and J lost 4 bases; unmatched junction nucleotides: 2. Germline V gene data show CDR1 as SGHRS and CDR2 as YFSETQ. In DNA, the CDR3 is TGCGCCAGCAGCCGGGACAGGGCCTATGGCTACACCTTC. It codes for CASSRDRAYGYTF. The full variable domain, in which reference TRBV5-1 and TRBJ1-2 provide the parts outside the CDR3, is KAGVTQTPRYLIKTRGQQVTLSCSPISGHRSVSWYQQTPGQGLQFLFEYFSETQRNKGNFPGRFSGRQFSNSRSEMNVSTLELGDSALYLCASSRDRAYGYTFGSGTRLTVV.

The rearrangement links TRBV30 to TRBJ2-2; the D is unclear. The germline V gene has CDR1 GTSNPN and CDR2 SVGIG (reference sequence). The length of the CDR3 is 14 residues. The V gene lost 4 bases and the J gene lost 1 base, with 10 bases spanning the gap. The CDR3 protein is CAWIRNRNTGELFF. The CDR3 nucleotides read TGTGCCTGGATACGGAACAGGAACACCGGGGAGCTGTTTTTT. The full variable domain, with the rest looked up from reference TRBV30 and TRBJ2-2, is SQTIHQWPATLVQPVGSPLSLECTVEGTSNPNLYWYRQAAGRGLQLLFYSVGIGQISSEVPQNLSASRPQDRQFILSSKKLLLSDSGFYLCAWIRNRNTGELFFGEGSRLTVL.

This sequence joins TRBV6-5 and TRBJ1-3; TRBD1 aligns across 9 bases. The length of the CDR3 is 15 residues. The germline V gene has CDR1 MNHEY and CDR2 SVGAGI. V shed 4 bases, J shed 4 bases, and the junction held 5 bases outside the gene matches. The CDR3 protein is CASSSGTGRGNTIYF. The DNA for the CDR3 is TGTGCCAGCAGTTCCGGGACAGGGCGAGGAAACACCATATATTTT.

The rearrangement links TRBV5-1 to TRBJ2-1; D possibly corresponds to TRBD2 (6 bases). The CDR3 is 15 amino acids. CDR1 is SGHRS, CDR2 YFSETQ, per germline. Trimming pared 0 bases from V and 9 bases from J, leaving 16 bases between. The CDR3 reads CASSLDGGDLGEQFF. In DNA, the CDR3 is TGCGCCAGCAGCTTGGATGGCGGGGACCTGGGTGAGCAGTTCTTC.

The chain couples TRBV12-3 or TRBV12-4 to TRBJ1-1; D might be TRBD1 (5 bases). V gave up 6 bases and J gave up 1 base, with 9 bases separating them. The CDR3 covers 13 residues. CDR3 sequence reads: CASSLTGNTEAFF. The DNA of the CDR3 is TGTGCCAGCAGCCTTACAGGGAACACTGAAGCTTTCTTT.

This sequence joins TRBV28 and TRBJ2-2, with D possibly TRBD1 on 6 matching bases. Germline V gene lookup returns CDR1 MDHEN and CDR2 SYDVKM. V shed 5 bases and J shed 3 bases, with 13 bases lying between them. This CDR3 comprises 15 residues. The CDR3 loop reads CASSTSDSYTGELFF. The CDR3 region has the DNA TGTGCCAGCAGTACCTCGGACAGTTACACCGGGGAGCTGTTTTTT.

The V and J genes are TRBV6-1 and TRBJ1-4; the D is unclear. CDR1 and CDR2 (germline): MNHNS, SASEGT. The V end lost 4 bases, the J end lost 1 base, and 13 bases lay between the germline ends. There are 16 residues in the CDR3. CDR3 coding DNA: TGTGCCAGCAGTGGGGCCTACCGGGAAACTAATGAAAAACTGTTTTTT. This gives the protein CASSGAYRETNEKLFF.

V is TRBV28 and J is TRBJ1-1, with D unresolved. The germline gives CDR1 MDHEN, CDR2 SYDVKM. This CDR3 is 11 amino acids long. With 2 bases removed from V and 8 bases from J, the gap between germline ends came to 6 bases. The CDR3 region is CASSLIREAFF. The DNA of the CDR3 is TGTGCCAGCAGTTTAATACGAGAAGCTTTCTTT.

About this clone itself: Other nucleotide sequences from this sample produce the same CDR3. The chain recombines TRBV24-1 with TRBJ2-1; D is unresolved. This CDR3 contains 13 residues. Trimming took 5 bases from V and 0 from J, leaving 4 bases between them. Germline V gene lookup returns CDR1 KGHDR and CDR2 SFDVKD. The CDR3 bases are TGTGCCACCAGTGCCGACTCCTACAATGAGCAGTTCTTC. Translated: CATSADSYNEQFF.

This chain uses TRBV9 with TRBJ1-4; D call uncertain. This CDR3 contains 14 residues. CDR1 SGDLS and CDR2 YYNGEE come from the germline V gene. V lost 0 bases and J 5 bases, leaving 8 bases between the germline ends. Written as DNA, the CDR3 is TGTGCCAGCAGCGTAGAAGCATTAAATGAAAAACTGTTTTTT. It encodes CASSVEALNEKLFF.

The gene calls are TRBV24-1 and TRBJ2-1, with 14 bases lining up with TRBD2. Per the germline V gene, CDR1 is KGHDR and CDR2 is SFDVKD. There are 19 residues in the CDR3. Trimming at V came to 0 bases and at J to 0 bases, leaving 3 bases not matched to a gene. The CDR3 reads CATSDLRGTSGSSYNEQFF. For the CDR3, the DNA is TGTGCCACCAGTGATTTGCGGGGGACTAGCGGGAGCTCCTACAATGAGCAGTTCTTC.

J is TRBJ2-7 and V is TRBV27; 12 bases map to TRBD2. The V segment lost 5 bases and the J segment 0 bases; nucleotides outside the gene matches: 14. Germline loops: CDR1 MNHEY, CDR2 SMNVEV (reference sequence). The CDR3 consists of 19 residues. The CDR3 is CASSPGASGRAKHSYEQYF. The DNA for the CDR3 is TGTGCCAGCAGTCCAGGGGCTAGCGGGAGGGCCAAGCACTCCTACGAGCAGTACTTC.

The V and J genes are TRBV7-2 and TRBJ1-1; D not resolved. Germline-derived CDR1 and CDR2 are SGHTA and FQGNSA. V gave up 3 bases and J gave up 4 bases, with 12 bases separating them. The CDR3 loop spans 14 amino acids. CDR3 amino acids: CASSFILRSTEAFF. DNA for the CDR3: TGTGCCAGCAGCTTCATTCTTCGGAGCACTGAAGCTTTCTTT.

This chain uses TRBV29-1 with TRBJ2-7; D not resolved. Germline V gene lookup returns CDR1 SQVTM and CDR2 ANQGSEA. This CDR3 is built from 9 residues. V lost 4 bases and J lost 5, with 3 bases in between. The CDR3 sequence is CSVVHEQYF. DNA for the CDR3: TGCAGCGTTGTACACGAGCAGTACTTC.

The chain combines TRBV11-1 with TRBJ1-1, with D hard to call. Trimming pared 6 bases from V and 2 bases from J, leaving 10 bases between. This CDR3 is built from 13 residues. Germline V gene lookup returns CDR1 SGHAT and CDR2 FQDESV (reference sequence). The CDR3 DNA reads TGTGCCAGCAGTCTGCAGTCTAACACTGAAGCTTTCTTT. Translated, it gives CASSLQSNTEAFF.

The chain joins TRBV18 to TRBJ2-2; the D gene could be TRBD1 or TRBD2 (5 bases each). V was cut by 6 bases and J by 3 bases, with 14 bases left in between. Germline V gives CDR1 KGHSH, CDR2 LQKENI. CDR3 length equals 15 residues. The CDR3 region has the DNA TGTGCCAGCTCCCAGGGAACGCGGGACACCGGGGAGCTGTTTTTT. Encoded protein: CASSQGTRDTGELFF.

The gene calls are TRBV19 and TRBJ2-1; TRBD1 aligns across 9 bases. This CDR3 spans 16 amino acids. Germline lookup yields CDR1 LNHDA and CDR2 SQIVND (reference sequence). J was trimmed by 6 bases and V by 0 bases; bases with no gene match: 6. The CDR3 sequence: CASSIEGTGRRNEQFF. The CDR3 DNA follows: TGTGCCAGTAGTATAGAAGGGACAGGGAGACGCAATGAGCAGTTCTTC.

The genes are TRBV28 and TRBJ2-7; 7 nucleotides agree with TRBD1. Per the germline V gene, CDR1 is MDHEN and CDR2 is SYDVKM. The V segment lost 4 bases and the J segment 2 bases; nucleotides outside the gene matches: 2. This CDR3 comprises 13 residues. The chain's CDR3 is CASSWGQTYEQYF. Written as DNA, the CDR3 is TGTGCCAGCAGTTGGGGACAGACCTACGAGCAGTACTTC.

The chain is built from TRBV7-9 and TRBJ1-2; D gene uncertain. This CDR3 region has 14 residues. CDR1 and CDR2 (germline): SEHNR, FQNEAQ (reference sequence). The V end lost 1 base, the J end lost 8 bases, and 14 bases lay between the germline ends. The CDR3 region is CASSLGATTRGYTF. The DNA for the CDR3 is TGTGCCAGCAGCTTAGGGGCCACAACGCGAGGCTACACCTTC.

The genes are TRBV5-1 and TRBJ1-3, with a possible D match to TRBD1 (6 bases). The germline V and J ends were trimmed by 3 bases and 0 bases, with 13 bases remaining between them. Germline V gene lookup returns CDR1 SGHRS and CDR2 YFSETQ. The CDR3 has 16 residues. CDR3 sequence reads: CASSSKGQPSGNTIYF. The CDR3 coding sequence is TGCGCCAGCAGCTCGAAAGGACAGCCCTCTGGAAACACCATATATTTT.

V is TRBV30 and J is TRBJ2-7; perhaps TRBD2 as D (5 bases). This CDR3 is built from 11 residues. Germline CDR1 GTSNPN, CDR2 SVGIG (reference sequence). The ends were cut back, 3 bases at V and 4 bases at J, with 7 bases in the middle. CDR3 sequence reads: CAWSPGYEQYF. The DNA for the CDR3 is TGTGCCTGGAGCCCGGGGTACGAGCAGTACTTC.

The chain is built from TRBV30 and TRBJ2-1; D is uncertain. V lost 2 bases and J lost 7, with 6 bases in between. This CDR3 region has 11 residues. The germline V gene has CDR1 GTSNPN and CDR2 SVGIG (reference sequence). CDR3 protein: CAWSPQNEQFF. The CDR3 bases are TGTGCCTGGAGTCCCCAGAATGAGCAGTTCTTC.

The chain uses TRBV28 and TRBJ2-7, with unresolved D. Germline V gene data show CDR1 as MDHEN and CDR2 as SYDVKM. V lost 2 bases and J lost 3, with 5 bases in between. The CDR3 contains 12 residues. This CDR3 reads CASSLVGYEQYF. In DNA, the CDR3 is TGTGCCAGCAGTTTAGTAGGCTACGAGCAGTACTTC.

The chain joins TRBV6-2 or TRBV6-3 to TRBJ2-1; D gene uncertain. V lost 5 bases, J lost 0 bases, and 17 bases lay in between. CDR1 and CDR2 from the germline V gene are MNHEY and SVGEGT. The CDR3 spans 17 residues. The CDR3 protein is CASSPHHGVSSYNEQFF. CDR3 DNA: TGTGCCAGCAGTCCGCACCACGGTGTGAGCTCCTACAATGAGCAGTTCTTC.

The chain uses TRBV11-2 and TRBJ1-2, with D tentatively TRBD1 (5 bases). Trimming removed 5 bases at V and 7 bases at J, with 17 bases between. The CDR3 is made up of 14 amino acids. The germline V gene has CDR1 SGHAT and CDR2 FQNNGV. CDR3 sequence: CASSHDTRQGGYTF. DNA of the CDR3: TGTGCCAGCAGCCATGACACCCGTCAGGGTGGCTACACCTTC.